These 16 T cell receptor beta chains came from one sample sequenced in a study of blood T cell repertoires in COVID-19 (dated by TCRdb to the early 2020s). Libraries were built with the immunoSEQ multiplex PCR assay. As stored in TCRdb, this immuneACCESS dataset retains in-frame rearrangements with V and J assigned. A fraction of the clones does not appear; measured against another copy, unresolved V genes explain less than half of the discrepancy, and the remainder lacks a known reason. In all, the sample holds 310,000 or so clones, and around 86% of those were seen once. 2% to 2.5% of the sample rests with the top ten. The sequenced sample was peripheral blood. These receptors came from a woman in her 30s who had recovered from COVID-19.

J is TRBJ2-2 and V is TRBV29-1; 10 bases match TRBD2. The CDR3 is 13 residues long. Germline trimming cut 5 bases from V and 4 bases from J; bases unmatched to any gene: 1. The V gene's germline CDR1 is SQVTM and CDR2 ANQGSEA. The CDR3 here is CSVRLAGTGELFF. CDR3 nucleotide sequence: TGCAGCGTTAGACTAGCGGGCACCGGGGAGCTGTTTTTT.

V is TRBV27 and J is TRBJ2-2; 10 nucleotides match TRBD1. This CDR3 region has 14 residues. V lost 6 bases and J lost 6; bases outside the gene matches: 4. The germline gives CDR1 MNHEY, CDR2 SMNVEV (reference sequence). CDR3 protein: CASRRQGAAGELFF. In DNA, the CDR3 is TGTGCCAGCAGGAGACAGGGGGCAGCCGGGGAGCTGTTTTTT.

CDR3 amino acids: CASCRGANTEAFF. CDR3 bases: TGTGCCAGCTGTCGGGGGGCGAACACTGAAGCTTTCTTT. The gene calls are TRBV6-5 and TRBJ1-1; weak D call: TRBD1 (6 bases). The CDR3 spans 13 residues. The ends were cut back, 8 bases at V and 1 base at J, with 11 bases in the middle. Germline CDR1 is MNHEY and CDR2 is SVGAGI.

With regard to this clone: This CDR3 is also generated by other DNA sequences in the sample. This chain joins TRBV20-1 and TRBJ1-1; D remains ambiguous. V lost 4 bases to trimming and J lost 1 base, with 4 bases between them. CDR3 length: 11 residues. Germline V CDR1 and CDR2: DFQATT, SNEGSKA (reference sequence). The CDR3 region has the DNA TGCAGTGCTACAGGGAACACTGAAGCTTTCTTT. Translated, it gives CSATGNTEAFF.

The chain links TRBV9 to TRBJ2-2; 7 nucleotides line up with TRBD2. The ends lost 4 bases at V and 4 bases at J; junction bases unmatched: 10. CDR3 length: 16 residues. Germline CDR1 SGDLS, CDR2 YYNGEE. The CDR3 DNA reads TGTGCCAGCAGCCCCCGTCCAGGCGGGGGCACCGGGGAGCTGTTTTTT. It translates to CASSPRPGGGTGELFF.

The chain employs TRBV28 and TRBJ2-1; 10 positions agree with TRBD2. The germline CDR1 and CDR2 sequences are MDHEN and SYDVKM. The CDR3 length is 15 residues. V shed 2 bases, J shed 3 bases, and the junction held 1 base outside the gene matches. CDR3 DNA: TGTGCCAGCAGTTTAAGCGGGAGGGTCTACAATGAGCAGTTCTTC. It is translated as CASSLSGRVYNEQFF.

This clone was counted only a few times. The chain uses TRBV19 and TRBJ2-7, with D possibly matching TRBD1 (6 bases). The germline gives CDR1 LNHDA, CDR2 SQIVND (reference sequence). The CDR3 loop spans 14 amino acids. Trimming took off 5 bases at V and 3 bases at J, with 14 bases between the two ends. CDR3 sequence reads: CASSQGTPDYEQYF. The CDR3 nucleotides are TGTGCCAGTAGTCAGGGGACACCGGACTACGAGCAGTACTTC.

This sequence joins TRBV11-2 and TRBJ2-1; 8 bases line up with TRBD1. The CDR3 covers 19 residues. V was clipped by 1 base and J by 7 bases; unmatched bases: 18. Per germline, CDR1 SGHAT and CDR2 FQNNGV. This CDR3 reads CASSLGQGALKRVANEQFF. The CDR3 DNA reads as TGTGCCAGCAGCTTAGGCCAGGGGGCCCTCAAAAGGGTCGCAAATGAGCAGTTCTTC.

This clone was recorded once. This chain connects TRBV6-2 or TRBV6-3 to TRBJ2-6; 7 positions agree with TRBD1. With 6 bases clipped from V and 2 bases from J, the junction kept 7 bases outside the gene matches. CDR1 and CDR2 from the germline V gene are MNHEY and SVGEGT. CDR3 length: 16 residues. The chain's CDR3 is CASSRQGKTGANVLTF. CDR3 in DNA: TGTGCCAGCAGCCGACAGGGTAAGACTGGGGCCAACGTCCTGACTTTC.

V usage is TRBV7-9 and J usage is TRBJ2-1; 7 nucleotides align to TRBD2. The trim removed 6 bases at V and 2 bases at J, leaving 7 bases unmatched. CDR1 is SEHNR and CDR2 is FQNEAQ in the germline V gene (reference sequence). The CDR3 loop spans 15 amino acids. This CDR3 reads CASSGEGTAYNEQFF. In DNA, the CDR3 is TGTGCCAGCAGTGGGGAGGGGACGGCCTACAATGAGCAGTTCTTC.

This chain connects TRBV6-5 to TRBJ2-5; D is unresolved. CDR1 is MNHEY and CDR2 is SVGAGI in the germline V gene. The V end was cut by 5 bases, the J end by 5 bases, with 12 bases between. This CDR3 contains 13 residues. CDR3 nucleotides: TGTGCCAGCAGTCCCCTTTCTCGGGAGACCCAGTACTTC. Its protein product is CASSPLSRETQYF.

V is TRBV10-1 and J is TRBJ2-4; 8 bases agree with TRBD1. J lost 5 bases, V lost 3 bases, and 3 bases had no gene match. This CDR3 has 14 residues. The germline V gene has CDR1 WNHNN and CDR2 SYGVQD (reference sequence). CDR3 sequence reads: CASSDSGGENIQYF. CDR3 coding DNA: TGCGCCAGCAGTGATTCAGGGGGCGAAAACATTCAGTACTTC.

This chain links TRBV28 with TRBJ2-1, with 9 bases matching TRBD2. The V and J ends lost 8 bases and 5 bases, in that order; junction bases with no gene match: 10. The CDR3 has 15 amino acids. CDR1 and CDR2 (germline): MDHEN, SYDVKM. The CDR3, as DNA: TGTGCCAGCGACTTGGGGCTAGCGGGAAACAATGAGCAGTTCTTC. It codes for CASDLGLAGNNEQFF. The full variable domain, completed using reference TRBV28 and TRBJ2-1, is DVKVTQSSRYLVKRTGEKVFLECVQDMDHENMFWYRQDPGLGLRLIYFSYDVKMKEKGDIPEGYSVSREKKERFSLILESASTNQTSMYLCASDLGLAGNNEQFFGPGTRLTVL.

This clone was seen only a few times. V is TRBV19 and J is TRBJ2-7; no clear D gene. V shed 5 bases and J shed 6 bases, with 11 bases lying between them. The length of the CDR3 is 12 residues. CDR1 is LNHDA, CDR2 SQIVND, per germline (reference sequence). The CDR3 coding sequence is TGTGCCAGTAGTCATGACACCGGCGAGCAGTACTTC. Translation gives CASSHDTGEQYF.

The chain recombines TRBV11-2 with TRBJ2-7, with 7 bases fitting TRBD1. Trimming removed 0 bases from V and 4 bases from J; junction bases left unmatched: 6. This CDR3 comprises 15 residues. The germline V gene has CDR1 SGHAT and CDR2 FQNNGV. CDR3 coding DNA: TGTGCCAGCAGCTTAGAAGATAAACAGGGGTACGAGCAGTACTTC. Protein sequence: CASSLEDKQGYEQYF.

The CDR3 here is CASSKPGDEQFF. In DNA form, the CDR3 reads TGTGCCAGCAGCAAGCCGGGGGATGAGCAGTTCTTC. The rearrangement uses TRBV7-8 and TRBJ2-1; a possible D gene is TRBD2 (6 bases). Germline values: CDR1 SGHVS, CDR2 FQNEAQ. CDR3 size: 12 residues. Trimming cost V 5 bases and J 8 bases, with 10 bases left between them.